The clone carrying this TCR beta chain was seen repeatedly, ten times or more. Preparation of the TCRbeta library used unique molecular identifiers. TCRdb recomputed calls from the PCR reads with MiXCR, one row per CDR3 protein. The sample carries 600,000 to 700,000 distinct CDR3 sequences, 16% recorded once. CDR1 and CDR2 (germline): SEHNR, FQNEAQ (reference sequence). Trimming stripped 3 bases from V and 3 bases from J, with 11 bases between. This CDR3 region has 14 residues. The data are from a study of T-cell reconstitution after alpha-beta-depleted transplantation in children. The rearrangement joins TRBV7-9 to TRBJ1-1; TRBD1 is a possible D gene (5 bases). Material: PBMCs from the stem cell graft donor, obtained from the stem cell graft. This clonotype originated in a human donor who donated a stem cell graft to a child with acute myeloid leukemia. The CDR3 nucleotides read TGTGCCAGCAGCTTCAACCAGGGTGACACTGAAGCTTTCTTT. It translates to CASSFNQGDTEAFF.